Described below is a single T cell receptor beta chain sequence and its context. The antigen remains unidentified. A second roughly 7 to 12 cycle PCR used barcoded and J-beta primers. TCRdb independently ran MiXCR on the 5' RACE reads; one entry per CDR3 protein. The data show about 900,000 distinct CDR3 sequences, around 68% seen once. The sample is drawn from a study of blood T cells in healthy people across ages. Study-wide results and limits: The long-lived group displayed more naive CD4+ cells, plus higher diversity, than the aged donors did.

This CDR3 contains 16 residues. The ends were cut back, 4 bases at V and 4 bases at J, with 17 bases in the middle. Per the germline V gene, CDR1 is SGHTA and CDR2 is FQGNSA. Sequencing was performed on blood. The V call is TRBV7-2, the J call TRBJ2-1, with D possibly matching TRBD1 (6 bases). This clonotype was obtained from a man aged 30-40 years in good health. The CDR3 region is CASSSRLGQQYNEQFF. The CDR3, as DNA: TGTGCCAGCAGCTCAAGGCTGGGACAACAATACAATGAGCAGTTCTTC.